The rows below give T cell receptor beta chains drawn from one sample of a study of T cell changes during pregnancy in multiple sclerosis. The table came from immunoSEQ multiplex PCR; TCRdb's copy has only in-frame clones and leaves some out. This sample has 55,000 to 70,000 clones, with about nine tenths found just once. This specimen consisted of peripheral blood, obtained in the first trimester of pregnancy. These receptors were obtained from a female donor in good health, enrolled as a control in a pregnancy study. Both conserved end residues are part of each CDR3. Fields, in order: D gene, clone size, V gene, J gene, CDR3 DNA, CDR3 protein. D genes are given only for firm matches. Clone size is given for some rows only: seen once, a few or many times, or a class if the clone is expanded.

D: .
size: .
V: TRBV4-1
J: TRBJ1-5
DNA: TGCGCCAGCAGCCAAATCACAGCGGGCAATCAGCCCCAGCATTTT
CDR3: CASSQITAGNQPQHF

D: TRBD1
size: .
V: TRBV7-7
J: TRBJ2-7
DNA: TGTGCTAGCAGCCCTATATCAGGGGGCCCCTACGAGCAGTACTTC
CDR3: CASSPISGGPYEQYF

D: TRBD1
size: few
V: TRBV10-1
J: TRBJ1-6
DNA: TGCGCCCGTCCACCCCCGGGACAGGGGATGTCCTATAATTCACCCCTCCACTTT
CDR3: CARPPPGQGMSYNSPLHF

D: TRBD2
size: .
V: TRBV7-2
J: TRBJ2-7
DNA: TGTGCCAGCAGCTCGGGACTAGGATACTACGAGCAGTACTTC
CDR3: CASSSGLGYYEQYF

D: .
size: .
V: TRBV7-9
J: TRBJ1-2
DNA: TGTGCCAGCACCCAAGTGACAGGAGTCTATGGCTACACCTTC
CDR3: CASTQVTGVYGYTF

D: TRBD1
size: .
V: TRBV19
J: TRBJ1-5
DNA: TGTGCCAGTACCGGACAGGGTAGTCAGCCCCAGCATTTT
CDR3: CASTGQGSQPQHF

D: TRBD1
size: .
V: TRBV28
J: TRBJ2-3
DNA: TGTGCCAGCAGTTTATTGCCAGGGGGTACAGATACGCAGTATTTT
CDR3: CASSLLPGGTDTQYF

D: .
size: .
V: TRBV9
J: TRBJ2-2
DNA: TGTGCCAGCAGCGTAGAGAGCACCGGGGAGCTGTTTTTT
CDR3: CASSVESTGELFF

D: TRBD1
size: .
V: TRBV6-5
J: TRBJ1-2
DNA: TGTGCCAGCAGTATGGTGGACAGGGCCGGCTACACCTTC
CDR3: CASSMVDRAGYTF

D: .
size: .
V: TRBV21-1
J: TRBJ1-5
DNA: TGTGCCAGCAGCAACAAAGGAGAGGGCAATCAGCCCCAGCATTTT
CDR3: CASSNKGEGNQPQHF

D: TRBD1
size: .
V: TRBV6-4
J: TRBJ2-2
DNA: TGTGCCAGCAGTCCCGGGACAGGGACCACCGGGGAGCTGTTTTTT
CDR3: CASSPGTGTTGELFF

D: TRBD2
size: .
V: TRBV28
J: TRBJ2-7
DNA: TGTGCCAGCACCCCACGGGGGGGCGAGCAGTACTTC
CDR3: CASTPRGGEQYF

D: TRBD1
size: .
V: TRBV4-1
J: TRBJ1-2
DNA: TGCGCCAGCAGCCAAGGAGGACAGGGAGACTATGGCTACACCTTC
CDR3: CASSQGGQGDYGYTF

D: .
size: .
V: TRBV18
J: TRBJ1-5
DNA: TGTGCCAGCTCACCGGTCAGTGGGACTAATCAGCCCCAGCATTTT
CDR3: CASSPVSGTNQPQHF

D: .
size: .
V: TRBV7-9
J: TRBJ2-6
DNA: TGTGCCAGCAGCTTACGGGACATCAGCTCTGGGGCCAACGTCCTGACTTTC
CDR3: CASSLRDISSGANVLTF

D: .
size: .
V: TRBV27
J: TRBJ1-2
DNA: TGTGCCAGCAGTTTGGGAGGGACTCATGGCTACACCTTC
CDR3: CASSLGGTHGYTF

D: .
size: .
V: TRBV6-4
J: TRBJ1-1
DNA: TGTGCCAGCAGCCAAGGGGGGGGAAGGGAGGCTTTCTTT
CDR3: CASSQGGGREAFF

D: TRBD1
size: .
V: TRBV19
J: TRBJ2-1
DNA: TGTGCCAGTAGTGCTTGGGACAGGGGTGGACCCAATGAGCAGTTCTTC
CDR3: CASSAWDRGGPNEQFF

D: .
size: .
V: TRBV5-1
J: TRBJ1-5
DNA: TGCGCCAGCAGCCATCTACCAGGGGTCAGCCAGCCCCAGCATTTT
CDR3: CASSHLPGVSQPQHF

D: .
size: .
V: TRBV5-1
J: TRBJ1-1
DNA: TGCGCCAGCAGCTTGTCTGGGTACAGTGAAGCTTTCTTT
CDR3: CASSLSGYSEAFF

D: TRBD1
size: .
V: TRBV6-5
J: TRBJ1-3
DNA: TGTGCCAGCAGTTTAGGGACAGCAACTGGAAACACCATATATTTT
CDR3: CASSLGTATGNTIYF

D: TRBD1
size: .
V: TRBV11-3
J: TRBJ2-1
DNA: TGTGCCAGCTCGGACAGGGGGCATGAGCAGTTCTTC
CDR3: CASSDRGHEQFF

D: TRBD2
size: .
V: TRBV2
J: TRBJ2-2
DNA: TGTGCCAGCAGCCAAGAAATCATGACTAGCGAGCCCGGGGAGCTGTTTTTT
CDR3: CASSQEIMTSEPGELFF